This paragraph covers one T cell receptor beta chain sequence. PCR used 60 Vbeta primers and 13 Jbeta primers. Repertoires were generated with immunoSEQ multiplex PCR, while TCRdb's copy carries only in-frame clones and drops some. The sample lists 120,000 to 150,000 clones, 70% seen once, with under 2% in the top ten. The sample comes from a study of cytomegalovirus exposure and HLA in healthy donors. The CDR3 consists of 10 residues. Germline CDR1 GTSNPN, CDR2 SVGIG (reference sequence). V lost 5 bases and J 5 bases, leaving 5 bases between the germline ends. V usage is TRBV30 and J usage is TRBJ2-3; D is possibly TRBD2 (5 bases). Sequencing was carried out using PBMCs. This TCR came from a young woman in good health and CMV-seronegative. The CDR3, as DNA: TGTGCCTGGGGGAGAGATACGCAGTATTTT. This translates into CAWGRDTQYF.